One and the same sample provided the 17 T cell receptor beta chains below, sequenced in a study of tumor and adjacent non-tumor tissue in lung cancer. Three rounds of nested PCR, following a modified ARM-PCR protocol, produced the TCRbeta library. From the multiplex PCR reads, TCRdb called clonotypes with MiXCR, one entry per CDR3 protein. Of tens of thousands of distinct CDR3 sequences listed, 72% are singletons. No cell sorting was done before RNA was extracted from the tissue. Sample: lung tumor tissue. The receptors were gathered from a woman in her 40s with non-small cell lung cancer.

With respect to this clonotype: The junction does not match germline at one end; this may be a read error. The chain joins TRBV11-2 to TRBJ2-5, with D possibly called TRBD1 or TRBD2 (5 bases each). The CDR3 length is 14 residues. The V gene's germline CDR1 is SGHAT and CDR2 FQNNGV. CDR3 coding DNA: TGTGCCGGCAACTCCGGGGCTTTCCAAGAGACCCAATACTTC. Translation gives CAGNSGAFQETQYF. The complete variable domain, with remaining parts taken from reference TRBV11-2 and TRBJ2-5, reads EAGVAQSPRYKIIEKRQSVAFWCNPISGHATLYWYQQILGQGPKLLIQFQNNGVVDDSQLPKDRFSAERLKGVDSTLKIQPAKLEDSAVYLCAGNSGAFQETQYFGPGTRLLVL.

A remark on this clonotype: This CDR3 is missing its conserved last phenylalanine or tryptophan, likely due to a read error. This rearrangement joins TRBV11-2 to TRBJ2-1; 9 positions match TRBD2. The length of the CDR3 is 15 residues. The V gene's germline CDR1 is SGHAT and CDR2 FQNNGV. CDR3 loop: CVSSLGTSSYNEQFL. For the CDR3, the DNA is TGTGTCAGCAGCTTAGGGACTAGCTCCTATAATGAGCAGTTCCTC.

Concerning this clonotype itself: Its ends do not fully match the called genes, so a read error is possible. V and J are TRBV20-1 and TRBJ2-4, with unresolved D. CDR3 length equals 18 residues. CDR1 DFQATT and CDR2 SNEGSKA come from the germline V gene (reference sequence). CDR3 sequence: CSAKDSPNPLLAKNNQYF. CDR3 DNA: TGCAGTGCTAAAGATTCTCCAAACCCCCTTTTAGCCAAAAACAATCAGTACTTT.

On this clonotype: Given the absence of the conserved phenylalanine or tryptophan at the CDR3 end, a read error is likely. The rearrangement joins TRBV5-6 to TRBJ2-7; a weak D match, TRBD1 (5 bases). The germline V gene encodes CDR1 SGHDT and CDR2 YYEEEE. This CDR3 spans 13 amino acids. CDR3 in amino acids: CDSSFNRWDEQYY. The DNA of the CDR3 is TGTGACAGCAGCTTCAACAGGTGGGACGAGCAGTACTAC.

As for this clonotype: A read error may produce the germline difference seen at one junction end. This rearrangement joins TRBV29-1 to TRBJ2-6; D is tentatively TRBD1 or TRBD2 (5 bases each). CDR1 SQVTM and CDR2 ANQGSEA come from the germline V gene. CDR3 length: 15 amino acids. CDR3 coding DNA: TGCAGCGTTGACTCCGGGGTCTCTGGGGCCAACGACCTGACTTTC. Translating gives CSVDSGVSGANDLTF.

With regard to this clonotype: Since no conserved phenylalanine or tryptophan closes the CDR3, a read error is the likely cause. No DNA is shown, since the ends of the CDR3 on it are uncertain; the CDR3 is the one TCRdb lists. The CDR3 loop reads CASGRETQNL. The chain links TRBV6-2 or TRBV6-3 to TRBJ2-5; the D call in the table, TRBD2, was not verified against the DNA. Ends included, the CDR3 has 10 residues. Germline-derived CDR1 and CDR2 are MNHEY and SVGEGT.

Notes on this clonotype: Compared with germline, one end of the junction differs, possibly owing to a read error. The chain uses TRBV6-6 and TRBJ2-5; D call uncertain. Germline CDR1 MNHNY, CDR2 SVGAGI (reference sequence). CDR3 length: 12 residues. The CDR3 is CASTDTLETQYF. The DNA of the CDR3 is TGTGCTAGCACGGATACTTTGGAGACCCAGTACTTC.

This clonotype was detected ten times or more. This chain connects TRBV5-1 to TRBJ1-6, with 7 bases fitting TRBD1. V was pared by 4 bases and J by 9 bases, with 10 bases of the junction left unmatched. The CDR3 runs 15 residues. Germline V gene data show CDR1 as SGHRS and CDR2 as YFSETQ. The CDR3 nucleotides read TGCGCCAGCAGCCCAGACGGAGGGGGCGGTTCACCCCTCCACTTT. Protein: CASSPDGGGGSPLHF.

This clonotype has ten or more counts. The V call is TRBV4-1, the J call TRBJ2-5; 8 positions agree with TRBD1. This CDR3 is 16 amino acids long. In germline, CDR1 is MGHRA, CDR2 YSYEKL. V lost 0 bases to trimming and J lost 5 bases; unmatched junction nucleotides: 8. The CDR3 DNA sequence: TGCGCCAGCAGCCAAGATCGGCAGGGGGCATCCGAGACCCAGTACTTC. It specifies CASSQDRQGASETQYF.

There are many counts of this clonotype. This chain connects TRBV6-1 to TRBJ1-3; D not resolved. This CDR3 contains 12 residues. Germline CDR1 is MNHNS and CDR2 is SASEGT. Trimming cost V 2 bases and J 1 base, with 0 bases left between them. For the CDR3, the DNA is TGTGCCAGCAGTGAATCTGGAAACACCATATATTTT. It codes for CASSESGNTIYF.

On this clonotype itself: Its ends do not fully match the called genes, so a read error is possible. This chain links TRBV30 with TRBJ2-7; 7 bases are shared with TRBD1. CDR3 size: 15 residues. Germline V gene data show CDR1 as GTSNPN and CDR2 as SVGIG (reference sequence). The CDR3 DNA reads TGTGCCTGGGATTGCCCTGACAGGGCCACCTATGAGCAGTACTTC. It specifies CAWDCPDRATYEQYF. Complete variable domain (other parts from reference TRBV30 and TRBJ2-7): SQTIHQWPATLVQPVGSPLSLECTVEGTSNPNLYWYRQAAGRGLQLLFYSVGIGQISSEVPQNLSASRPQDRQFILSSKKLLLSDSGFYLCAWDCPDRATYEQYFGPGTRLTVT.

As for this clonotype: Its ends do not fully match the called genes, so a read error is possible. The J gene is TRBJ2-7, the V gene TRBV30; perhaps TRBD2 as D (5 bases). CDR3 length equals 13 residues. Germline CDR1 GTSNPN, CDR2 SVGIG (reference sequence). The CDR3 loop reads CAWSVTPEGEQCF. The CDR3, as DNA: TGTGCCTGGAGTGTAACGCCCGAGGGCGAGCAGTGCTTC.

Concerning this clonotype itself: Just one base apart from a much larger clone, this may be a read error. The gene calls are TRBV7-9 and TRBJ2-6; D unclear. The germline CDR1 and CDR2 sequences are SEHNR and FQNEAQ (reference sequence). The CDR3 covers 16 residues. The CDR3 sequence: CANSLVSVSGANVLTF. Written as DNA, the CDR3 is TGTGCCAACAGCTTAGTCTCGGTGTCTGGGGCCAACGTCCTGACTTTC.

This clonotype is a singleton in its sample. The germline gene is not matched at one end of the junction; a read error may be the cause. The V gene is TRBV11-2, the J gene TRBJ1-1; the D gene is possibly TRBD1 (6 bases). The CDR3 totals 14 residues. From germline, CDR1 is SGHAT and CDR2 FQNNGV. CDR3 amino acids: CDSSPVRGGTEAFF. Written as DNA, the CDR3 is TGTGACAGCAGCCCCGTCAGGGGAGGCACTGAGGCTTTCTTT.

This clonotype was observed a single time. The junction shows a germline mismatch at one end, possibly a read error. The chain employs TRBV29-1 and TRBJ2-1; D remains ambiguous. The germline CDR1 and CDR2 sequences are SQVTM and ANQGSEA. The CDR3 loop spans 16 amino acids. CDR3 in DNA: TGCAATGTTGAAGATCAGGAGAGGAGCTCCTACAATGAGCAGTTATTC. Translation: CNVEDQERSSYNEQLF.

This clonotype has only one observation. One junction end disagrees with the germline gene, perhaps due to a read error. This chain joins TRBV11-2 and TRBJ1-6; D ambiguous. From germline, CDR1 is SGHAT and CDR2 FQNNGV. The CDR3 totals 15 residues. The CDR3 protein is CATGLASGNNSPIHF. CDR3 nucleotide sequence: TGTGCCACCGGCTTAGCCTCGGGGAATAATTCACCCATCCACTTT.

On this clonotype: One end of the junction fails to match germline, which may point to a read error. The J gene is TRBJ2-1, the V gene TRBV10-2; a possible D gene is TRBD2 (5 bases). The length of the CDR3 is 17 residues. Germline V gives CDR1 WSHSY, CDR2 SAAADI. The CDR3 nucleotides are TGTGCCAGCAGTGAGTCAAGGACTCGCGCGACCTACAATGAGCAGTTCTTC. Its translation: CASSESRTRATYNEQFF.